These 11 T cell receptor beta chains originate from one sample sequenced in a study of T cell repertoires in cytomegalovirus infection. TCRdb independently ran MiXCR on the reads; one entry per CDR3 protein. This sample has some 150,000 distinct CDR3 sequences, with 23% found just once. Sample: PBMCs. The receptor set was obtained from a human donor in good health (CMV status not recorded). Some clones in this sample may be carry-over from other donors' samples.

The chain combines TRBV24-1 with TRBJ2-5; TRBD1 might be the D (5 bases). This CDR3 has 11 amino acids. V lost 5 bases and J lost 5, with 5 bases in between. CDR1 is KGHDR, CDR2 SFDVKD, per germline. The CDR3 DNA sequence: TGTGCCACCAGTGCAGGGGAGACCCAGTACTTC. It specifies CATSAGETQYF.

This clonotype turned up a few times. This chain links TRBV29-1 with TRBJ1-2; no firm D call. CDR1 is SQVTM, CDR2 ANQGSEA, per germline. This CDR3 has 11 residues. The germline V and J ends were trimmed by 3 bases and 2 bases, with 4 bases remaining between them. The CDR3 bases are TGCAGCGTTGAGACGAACTATGGCTACACCTTC. Translating it yields CSVETNYGYTF.

This clonotype was detected ten times or more. The rearrangement uses TRBV7-2 and TRBJ2-7; D call uncertain. CDR1 and CDR2 (germline): SGHTA, FQGNSA. The CDR3 extends over 13 amino acids. V was pared by 3 bases and J by 3 bases, with 9 bases between. CDR3 DNA sequence: TGTGCCAGCAGCTTGCAGCGAGACTACGAGCAGTACTTC. This sequence encodes CASSLQRDYEQYF.

The chain links TRBV5-8 to TRBJ2-5, with D possibly called TRBD1 or TRBD2 (5 bases each). The CDR3 sequence is 15 residues long. The V end was cut by 3 bases, the J end by 3 bases, with 15 bases between. Per the germline V gene, CDR1 is SGHTS and CDR2 is YDEGEE. The CDR3 DNA reads TGTGCCAGCAGCTACCGACAGCCGGAGGAAGAGACCCAGTACTTC. Encoded protein: CASSYRQPEEETQYF.

The J gene is TRBJ1-1, the V gene TRBV29-1, with D perhaps matching TRBD1 (6 bases). Per the germline V gene, CDR1 is SQVTM and CDR2 is ANQGSEA. The V gene lost 7 bases and the J gene lost 0 bases, with 21 bases spanning the gap. There are 16 residues in the CDR3. DNA of the CDR3: TGCAGCGCTGATGCTCGGACAGATAACATGAACACTGAAGCTTTCTTT. It encodes CSADARTDNMNTEAFF.

The V and J genes are TRBV6-2 or TRBV6-3 and TRBJ2-1, with D tentatively TRBD2 (6 bases). The CDR3 consists of 13 residues. CDR1 is MNHEY, CDR2 SVGEGT, per germline. Deletions cut 7 bases from V and 6 bases from J, with 13 bases between. The CDR3 DNA sequence: TGTGCCAGCATCCAGGACTACGGCAATGAGCAGTTCTTC. The encoded protein is CASIQDYGNEQFF.

The CDR3 sequence is CASSQLTGGNTEAFF. CDR3 DNA sequence: TGTGCCAGCAGCCAACTAACAGGGGGAAACACTGAAGCTTTCTTT. The chain is built from TRBV4-2 and TRBJ1-1, with 8 bases that match TRBD1. V lost 2 bases and J lost 2; bases outside the gene matches: 4. The CDR3 length is 15 residues. Germline V gene sequence: CDR1 LGHNA, CDR2 YNFKEQ.

About this clonotype itself: The CDR3 end shows no conserved phenylalanine or tryptophan, and so a read error is likely. The limits of the CDR3 on the DNA are not certain, so only TCRdb's listed CDR3 is given. The chain combines TRBV28 with TRBJ2-5; TRBD1 reflects the table's D call only, with no check against the DNA. 10 amino acids form the CDR3, both terminal residues included. The germline V gene encodes CDR1 MDHEN and CDR2 SYDVKM. Here the CDR3 reads CASRSKQEIL.

This clonotype was observed a handful of times. The V gene is TRBV6-5, the J gene TRBJ2-2, with 10 bases that match TRBD1. The germline gives CDR1 MNHEY, CDR2 SVGAGI. This CDR3 has 15 residues. J was trimmed by 5 bases and V by 5 bases; bases with no gene match: 5. In DNA, the CDR3 is TGTGCCAGCAGTCCTGGGACAGGGGTAACCGGGGAGCTGTTTTTT. Protein: CASSPGTGVTGELFF.

There are many counts of this clonotype. This chain connects TRBV7-2 to TRBJ2-2; D gene unclear. The CDR3 runs 15 residues. The germline gives CDR1 SGHTA, CDR2 FQGNSA. Deletions cut 1 base from V and 0 bases from J, with 6 bases between. The CDR3 region is CASSLGPTNTGELFF. The CDR3 DNA reads TGTGCCAGCAGCTTAGGTCCCACGAACACCGGGGAGCTGTTTTTT.

This clonotype was found a few times. V gene TRBV3-1 combines with J gene TRBJ2-7; D may match TRBD1 or TRBD2 (5 bases each). The V end was cut by 2 bases, the J end by 3 bases, with 11 bases between. Germline loops: CDR1 LGHDT, CDR2 YNNKEL (reference sequence). This CDR3 contains 14 residues. CDR3 in amino acids: CASSQTRGSYEQYF. CDR3 nucleotides: TGTGCCAGCAGCCAAACGAGGGGCAGCTACGAGCAGTACTTC.